Listed below are T cell receptor beta chains from one sample, sequenced in a study of CD8 T cells in ankylosing spondylitis. TCRdb itself ran the 5' RACE reads through MiXCR, one entry per CDR3 protein. The table has 200,000 or so distinct CDR3 sequences, roughly 24% seen once. Sequences were obtained from blood, either unsorted or a sorted T cell fraction (not recorded which). These receptors were taken from a male donor with ankylosing spondylitis or in good health (not recorded which). Both conserved end residues are part of each CDR3. The order of the fields is CDR3 DNA, CDR3 protein, clone size, D gene, J gene, V gene. The D gene is left open where the match is weak. The size entry is marked missing in some rows and otherwise reads once, few, many or a size class.

cdr3_nt: TGTGCCAGCTCACCAAATACTTTCTACGAGCAGTACTTC
cdr3_aa: CASSPNTFYEQYF
clone_size: many
d_call: .
j_call: TRBJ2-7
v_call: TRBV18

cdr3_nt: TGCGCCAGCAGCCACGACAGGGTGAATCAGCCCCAGCATTTT
cdr3_aa: CASSHDRVNQPQHF
clone_size: many
d_call: TRBD1
j_call: TRBJ1-5
v_call: TRBV4-1

cdr3_nt: TGCGCCAGCAGCTCCGGTATCTCGGACTATGGCTACACCTTC
cdr3_aa: CASSSGISDYGYTF
clone_size: many
d_call: .
j_call: TRBJ1-2
v_call: TRBV5-1

cdr3_nt: TGTGCCAGCGGCCACGGGACTAGCGGGAGTTTCCAAGAGACCCAGTACTTC
cdr3_aa: CASGHGTSGSFQETQYF
clone_size: .
d_call: TRBD2
j_call: TRBJ2-5
v_call: TRBV4-1

cdr3_nt: TGCAGCGTTGAGTCGGCTAGCGGGAGGAAAAGTATTGAGCAGTTCTTC
cdr3_aa: CSVESASGRKSIEQFF
clone_size: few
d_call: TRBD2
j_call: TRBJ2-1
v_call: TRBV29-1

cdr3_nt: TGTGCCAGCAGTTTTACCCGGGTCGACAATGAGCAGTTCTTC
cdr3_aa: CASSFTRVDNEQFF
clone_size: many
d_call: .
j_call: TRBJ2-1
v_call: TRBV12-3/TRBV12-4

cdr3_nt: TGTGCCAGCTCACCATTCGGGACTAGCGGGGGCCTGAATGAGCAGTTCTTC
cdr3_aa: CASSPFGTSGGLNEQFF
clone_size: many
d_call: TRBD2
j_call: TRBJ2-1
v_call: TRBV18

cdr3_nt: TGTGCCAGCAGCTTTAAGGGAGCCGGGGCCAACGTCCTGACTTTC
cdr3_aa: CASSFKGAGANVLTF
clone_size: .
d_call: .
j_call: TRBJ2-6
v_call: TRBV7-2

cdr3_nt: TGCAGTGCTAGGCCGAGGGAGCGGAACTCTGGAAACACCATATATTTT
cdr3_aa: CSARPRERNSGNTIYF
clone_size: many
d_call: .
j_call: TRBJ1-3
v_call: TRBV20-1

cdr3_nt: TGTGCCAGCAGCTTCCGGACAGGGGGCACGTCCTACAATGAGCAGTTCTTC
cdr3_aa: CASSFRTGGTSYNEQFF
clone_size: many
d_call: TRBD1
j_call: TRBJ2-1
v_call: TRBV7-3

cdr3_nt: TGCAGTGCTAGAGACCCTAGACGGCCGGGGGCCAAAAACATTCAGTACTTC
cdr3_aa: CSARDPRRPGAKNIQYF
clone_size: few
d_call: .
j_call: TRBJ2-4
v_call: TRBV20-1

cdr3_nt: TGCAGTGTATGCGGGAGCCATTCCTACAATGAGCAGTTCTTC
cdr3_aa: CSVCGSHSYNEQFF
clone_size: .
d_call: TRBD2
j_call: TRBJ2-1
v_call: TRBV20-1

cdr3_nt: TGTGCCAGCAGATCCGGGATTCTGGGAAATCAGCCCCAGCATTTT
cdr3_aa: CASRSGILGNQPQHF
clone_size: many
d_call: .
j_call: TRBJ1-5
v_call: TRBV6-2/TRBV6-3

cdr3_nt: TGTGCCAGCAGCTACCTCCGGGGGACTAGTTACAATGAGCAGTTCTTC
cdr3_aa: CASSYLRGTSYNEQFF
clone_size: .
d_call: TRBD2
j_call: TRBJ2-1
v_call: TRBV5-5

cdr3_nt: TGTGCCAGCAGCCGTGGGGACAGCCAAGAGACCCAGTACTTC
cdr3_aa: CASSRGDSQETQYF
clone_size: many
d_call: TRBD1
j_call: TRBJ2-5
v_call: TRBV6-1

cdr3_nt: TGTGCCAGCAGTTACGCAGGGGCCGATCAGCCCCAGCATTTT
cdr3_aa: CASSYAGADQPQHF
clone_size: .
d_call: .
j_call: TRBJ1-5
v_call: TRBV6-5

cdr3_nt: TGTGCCAGCAGCTCCGGCGGCAGGTCAAGAGAGCAGTTCTTC
cdr3_aa: CASSSGGRSREQFF
clone_size: many
d_call: .
j_call: TRBJ2-1
v_call: TRBV7-3

cdr3_nt: TGTGCCAGCAGTGAATCAGCGGGATGGGCAGATACGCAGTATTTT
cdr3_aa: CASSESAGWADTQYF
clone_size: .
d_call: TRBD2
j_call: TRBJ2-3
v_call: TRBV6-1

cdr3_nt: TGCAGCGCGCTGTATTCCCAAGAGACCCAGTACTTC
cdr3_aa: CSALYSQETQYF
clone_size: many
d_call: .
j_call: TRBJ2-5
v_call: TRBV29-1

cdr3_nt: TGTGCCAGCAGCCAAGTCTCGGGAGTCCATGGCTACACCTTC
cdr3_aa: CASSQVSGVHGYTF
clone_size: few
d_call: .
j_call: TRBJ1-2
v_call: TRBV5-6

cdr3_nt: TGCGCCAGCAGCTTACGCCGCCAGGGGCGGGATACGCAGTATTTT
cdr3_aa: CASSLRRQGRDTQYF
clone_size: .
d_call: .
j_call: TRBJ2-3
v_call: TRBV5-1

cdr3_nt: TGCGCCAGCAGCTTGAATAGCGGGAGTGGTGAGCAGTTCTTC
cdr3_aa: CASSLNSGSGEQFF
clone_size: many
d_call: TRBD2
j_call: TRBJ2-1
v_call: TRBV5-1

cdr3_nt: TGCAGTGCTACTAGGACTAGCCAAGAGACCCAGTACTTC
cdr3_aa: CSATRTSQETQYF
clone_size: many
d_call: TRBD2
j_call: TRBJ2-5
v_call: TRBV20-1

cdr3_nt: TGTGCCAGCACTGCCTTCGGACAGGGGCCTATGGAGCAGTACTTC
cdr3_aa: CASTAFGQGPMEQYF
clone_size: many
d_call: TRBD1
j_call: TRBJ2-7
v_call: TRBV6-2/TRBV6-3

cdr3_nt: TGCAGCGTGGGTGACAGTAACGGCTACACCTTC
cdr3_aa: CSVGDSNGYTF
clone_size: .
d_call: .
j_call: TRBJ1-2
v_call: TRBV29-1

cdr3_nt: TGTGCCAGCAGTCGCGACACATCAGACATTCAGTACTTC
cdr3_aa: CASSRDTSDIQYF
clone_size: .
d_call: .
j_call: TRBJ2-4
v_call: TRBV6-1

cdr3_nt: TGCGCCAGCAGCTTTGCGCGTCCGGAAGATACGCAGTATTTT
cdr3_aa: CASSFARPEDTQYF
clone_size: few
d_call: .
j_call: TRBJ2-3
v_call: TRBV5-1

cdr3_nt: TGTGCCAGCAGTGAGGGAAGAAACACCATATATTTT
cdr3_aa: CASSEGRNTIYF
clone_size: many
d_call: .
j_call: TRBJ1-3
v_call: TRBV2

cdr3_nt: TGCAGCGTTGAGGGGGCCGGGGAGCACGAGCAGTACTTC
cdr3_aa: CSVEGAGEHEQYF
clone_size: few
d_call: .
j_call: TRBJ2-7
v_call: TRBV29-1

cdr3_nt: TGTGCCAGCGCCCTCGGGACAGGGCTCTCTGGAAACACCATATATTTT
cdr3_aa: CASALGTGLSGNTIYF
clone_size: many
d_call: TRBD1
j_call: TRBJ1-3
v_call: TRBV28

cdr3_nt: TGCACTCCGACTAGCGTACACACAGATACGCAGTATTTT
cdr3_aa: CTPTSVHTDTQYF
clone_size: .
d_call: TRBD2
j_call: TRBJ2-3
v_call: TRBV20-1

cdr3_nt: TGTGCCAGCAGTTGGGCGGGAGCCCCAGATACGCAGTATTTT
cdr3_aa: CASSWAGAPDTQYF
clone_size: many
d_call: TRBD2
j_call: TRBJ2-3
v_call: TRBV12-3/TRBV12-4

cdr3_nt: TGTGCCATCAGCTCGACGGCGACTAATGAAAAACTGTTTTTT
cdr3_aa: CAISSTATNEKLFF
clone_size: many
d_call: .
j_call: TRBJ1-4
v_call: TRBV10-3

cdr3_nt: TGCAGTGCTAGAGATAGGGGACAGGGACATAATTCACCCCTCCACTTT
cdr3_aa: CSARDRGQGHNSPLHF
clone_size: .
d_call: TRBD1
j_call: TRBJ1-6
v_call: TRBV20-1

cdr3_nt: TGTGCCAGCAGTTCCGACGGTCTCTCCTACTTC
cdr3_aa: CASSSDGLSYF
clone_size: few
d_call: .
j_call: TRBJ2-5
v_call: TRBV5-6

cdr3_nt: TGCAGTGCTAGAGATTTCCGGGTTCTACAAGAGACCCAGTACTTC
cdr3_aa: CSARDFRVLQETQYF
clone_size: .
d_call: .
j_call: TRBJ2-5
v_call: TRBV20-1

cdr3_nt: TGTGCCAGCAGTTCGGGACTAGCGGGACTCACCGGGGAGCTGTTTTTT
cdr3_aa: CASSSGLAGLTGELFF
clone_size: .
d_call: TRBD2
j_call: TRBJ2-2
v_call: TRBV6-2/TRBV6-3

cdr3_nt: TGCGCCAGCAGCTTGGAAGGCAGGGTGGACCAGCCCCAGCATTTT
cdr3_aa: CASSLEGRVDQPQHF
clone_size: few
d_call: .
j_call: TRBJ1-5
v_call: TRBV5-1

cdr3_nt: TGTGCCATCAGGCAGGCCATCAATGAAAAACTGTTTTTT
cdr3_aa: CAIRQAINEKLFF
clone_size: many
d_call: .
j_call: TRBJ1-4
v_call: TRBV10-3

cdr3_nt: TGCAGCGTGTCAGGGCTAGCGGCCAGTAGCACAGATACGCAGTATTTT
cdr3_aa: CSVSGLAASSTDTQYF
clone_size: .
d_call: TRBD2
j_call: TRBJ2-3
v_call: TRBV29-1

cdr3_nt: TGTGCCAGCAGCTGGGGGACTAGCGGGAGTCAGTTCTTC
cdr3_aa: CASSWGTSGSQFF
clone_size: many
d_call: TRBD2
j_call: TRBJ2-1
v_call: TRBV7-2

cdr3_nt: TGTGCCAGCAGCTTAGGGGCCCTCAAAAGCCCGGAGTTATCTTTAAATACGCAGTATTTT
cdr3_aa: CASSLGALKSPELSLNTQYF
clone_size: few
d_call: .
j_call: TRBJ2-3
v_call: TRBV11-2

cdr3_nt: TGCAGTGCTAGAGATCCAGGGCAGGGTGGCACCGGGGAGCTGTTTTTT
cdr3_aa: CSARDPGQGGTGELFF
clone_size: many
d_call: .
j_call: TRBJ2-2
v_call: TRBV20-1

cdr3_nt: TGCAGCGTTGGTATTAGTCCCAGCCAAGCTTTCTTT
cdr3_aa: CSVGISPSQAFF
clone_size: .
d_call: .
j_call: TRBJ1-1
v_call: TRBV29-1

cdr3_nt: TGCAGTGCTAATGACAGGGCTTCTGGAAACACCATATATTTT
cdr3_aa: CSANDRASGNTIYF
clone_size: .
d_call: TRBD1
j_call: TRBJ1-3
v_call: TRBV20-1

cdr3_nt: TGCAGTGCTACGGACGGCCAAGAGACCCAGTACTTC
cdr3_aa: CSATDGQETQYF
clone_size: few
d_call: .
j_call: TRBJ2-5
v_call: TRBV20-1

cdr3_nt: TGTGCCAGCAGTCCCCCGGGACACCATACGCAGTATTTT
cdr3_aa: CASSPPGHHTQYF
clone_size: .
d_call: .
j_call: TRBJ2-3
v_call: TRBV12-3/TRBV12-4

cdr3_nt: TGTGCCAGCAGCCGGGACAGGGAAGAGCAGTACTTC
cdr3_aa: CASSRDREEQYF
clone_size: once
d_call: TRBD1
j_call: TRBJ2-7
v_call: TRBV11-1

cdr3_nt: TGTGCCAGCTCATTCGAGCGGGCACCCAACAATGAGCAGTTCTTC
cdr3_aa: CASSFERAPNNEQFF
clone_size: many
d_call: .
j_call: TRBJ2-1
v_call: TRBV18

cdr3_nt: TGTGCCAGCAGCTCCCCGGGACGGCAGAACACTGAAGCTTTCTTT
cdr3_aa: CASSSPGRQNTEAFF
clone_size: many
d_call: .
j_call: TRBJ1-1
v_call: TRBV11-2

cdr3_nt: TGCGCCAGCAGCCCAACAGTCATTGCCGCAACAGATACGCAGTATTTT
cdr3_aa: CASSPTVIAATDTQYF
clone_size: many
d_call: .
j_call: TRBJ2-3
v_call: TRBV5-1

cdr3_nt: TGTGCCAGCTCACAGGGCTCGGGAAACACCATATATTTT
cdr3_aa: CASSQGSGNTIYF
clone_size: .
d_call: .
j_call: TRBJ1-3
v_call: TRBV18

cdr3_nt: TGTGCCAGCAGCTTACAAGGACTAGGAGGTGAGCAGTTCTTC
cdr3_aa: CASSLQGLGGEQFF
clone_size: many
d_call: TRBD2
j_call: TRBJ2-1
v_call: TRBV7-2

cdr3_nt: TGCGCCAGCAGCCTGAGGGAGGGTACCCCAGAGACCCAGTACTTC
cdr3_aa: CASSLREGTPETQYF
clone_size: many
d_call: TRBD2
j_call: TRBJ2-5
v_call: TRBV5-1

cdr3_nt: TGTGCCAGCAGTTTAAGTCCGGGGGGGAGCACAGATACGCAGTATTTT
cdr3_aa: CASSLSPGGSTDTQYF
clone_size: .
d_call: TRBD2
j_call: TRBJ2-3
v_call: TRBV12-3/TRBV12-4

cdr3_nt: TGCGCCAGCAGCCAAGAAGGCCATAGCTCCTACAATGAGCAGTTCTTC
cdr3_aa: CASSQEGHSSYNEQFF
clone_size: many
d_call: .
j_call: TRBJ2-1
v_call: TRBV4-1

cdr3_nt: TGCGCCAGCAGCCCCCTGGGTGGGGAAACTAATGAAAAACTGTTTTTT
cdr3_aa: CASSPLGGETNEKLFF
clone_size: .
d_call: .
j_call: TRBJ1-4
v_call: TRBV5-1

cdr3_nt: TGTGCCAGCAGGACAACAGGACAGGGGGTTAACGAGCAGTACTTC
cdr3_aa: CASRTTGQGVNEQYF
clone_size: .
d_call: TRBD1
j_call: TRBJ2-7
v_call: TRBV27

cdr3_nt: TGCAGCGGGGAGGGGGGCGCAGCAGATACGCAGTATTTT
cdr3_aa: CSGEGGAADTQYF
clone_size: few
d_call: .
j_call: TRBJ2-3
v_call: TRBV20-1